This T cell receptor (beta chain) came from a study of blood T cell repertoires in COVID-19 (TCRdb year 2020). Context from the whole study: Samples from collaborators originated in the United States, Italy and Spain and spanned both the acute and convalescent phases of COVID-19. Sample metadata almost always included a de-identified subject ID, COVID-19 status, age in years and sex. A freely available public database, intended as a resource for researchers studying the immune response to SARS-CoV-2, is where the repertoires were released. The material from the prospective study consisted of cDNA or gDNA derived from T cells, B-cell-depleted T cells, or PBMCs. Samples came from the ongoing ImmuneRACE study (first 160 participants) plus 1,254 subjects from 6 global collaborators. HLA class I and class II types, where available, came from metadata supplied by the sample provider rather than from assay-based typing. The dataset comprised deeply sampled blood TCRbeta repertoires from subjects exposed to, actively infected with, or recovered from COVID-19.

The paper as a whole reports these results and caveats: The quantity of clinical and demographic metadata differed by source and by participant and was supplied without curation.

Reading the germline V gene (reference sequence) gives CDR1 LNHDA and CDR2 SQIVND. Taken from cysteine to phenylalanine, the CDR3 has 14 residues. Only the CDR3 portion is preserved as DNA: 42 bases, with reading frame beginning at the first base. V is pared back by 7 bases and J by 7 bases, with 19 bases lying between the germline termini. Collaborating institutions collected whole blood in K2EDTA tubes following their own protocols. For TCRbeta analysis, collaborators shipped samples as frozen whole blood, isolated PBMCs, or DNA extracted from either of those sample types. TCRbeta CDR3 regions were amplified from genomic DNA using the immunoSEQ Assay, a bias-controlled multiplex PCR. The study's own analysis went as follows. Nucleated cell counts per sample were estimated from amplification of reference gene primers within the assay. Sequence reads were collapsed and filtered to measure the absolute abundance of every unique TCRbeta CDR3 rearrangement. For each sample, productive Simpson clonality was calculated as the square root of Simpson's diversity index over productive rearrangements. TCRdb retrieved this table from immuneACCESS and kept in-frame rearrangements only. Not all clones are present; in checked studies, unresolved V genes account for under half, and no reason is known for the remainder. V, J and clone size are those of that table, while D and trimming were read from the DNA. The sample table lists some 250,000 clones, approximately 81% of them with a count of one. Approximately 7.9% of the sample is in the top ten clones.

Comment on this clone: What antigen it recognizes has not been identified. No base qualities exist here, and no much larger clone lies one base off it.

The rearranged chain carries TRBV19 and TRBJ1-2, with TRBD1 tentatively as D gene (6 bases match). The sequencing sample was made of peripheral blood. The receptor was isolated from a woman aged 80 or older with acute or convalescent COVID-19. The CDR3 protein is CASMGTTELSGYTF. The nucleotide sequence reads TGTGCCAGTATGGGGACAACGGAATTAAGTGGCTACACCTTC.